This T cell receptor beta chain was sequenced in a study of a mutant IDH1 vaccine in newly diagnosed glioma. Study-level background: Eight vaccine injections were given to patients in weeks 1, 3, 5, 7, 11, 15, 19 and 23. Mean patient age was approximately 40 years; approximately 62% were male and approximately 40% female. Earlier care involved radiotherapy, temozolomide, or both, and the majority received both. Study-wide results and limits: Changes in top peripheral clonotypes did not appear linked to pseudoprogression.

Stated time point: week 5, during vaccination. The content of each vaccine dose was 300 ug of mutant IDH1 20-mer peptide, and topical imiquimod accompanied it. V shed 5 bases and J shed 2 bases, with 21 bases lying between them. CDR3 length equals 17 residues. Germline-derived CDR1 and CDR2 are SEHNR and FQNEAQ (reference sequence). The assay was immunoSEQ multiplex PCR, and TCRdb's table has in-frame clones only and misses some. The sample shows 75,000 to 80,000 clones, over 75% of them seen only once. Note on this clone: The antigen is not known.

This receptor was identified in a woman in her fifties or sixties with glioma. Sample: PBMCs, taken from a glioma patient whose treatment included an IDH1 peptide vaccine. The genes are TRBV7-9 and TRBJ1-2; maybe TRBD1 (6 bases). CDR3 in DNA: TGTGCCAGCAGCCGGCCTGGGACACCGGACCCCAACTATGGCTACACCTTC. Translated: CASSRPGTPDPNYGYTF.